Sequencing of this T cell receptor (beta chain) was carried out in a study of T cells in narcolepsy. Study-level findings and limits: Autoreactive clonotypes reportedly recurred in blood of same and different patients, not controls. Some memory CD4+ repertoires had no autoreactive clone sequences.

About this clone: Its antigen is currently unknown.

Trimming took off 4 bases at V and 1 base at J, with 10 bases between the two ends. Germline CDR1 LNHNV, CDR2 YYDKDF (reference sequence). The CDR3 is 15 amino acids. Repertoires were generated with immunoSEQ multiplex PCR, while TCRdb's copy carries only in-frame clones and drops some. The sample carries 15,000 to 20,000 clones, 85% to 90% recorded once. The sample taken for sequencing was memory (CD45RA-) CD4+ T cells from blood. This sequence joins TRBV15 and TRBJ2-2; tentative D call: TRBD1 (5 bases). This receptor was obtained from a human donor in good health. The CDR3 bases are TGTGCCACCAGCAACAGGATGGGGAACACCGGGGAGCTGTTTTTT. Residues: CATSNRMGNTGELFF.